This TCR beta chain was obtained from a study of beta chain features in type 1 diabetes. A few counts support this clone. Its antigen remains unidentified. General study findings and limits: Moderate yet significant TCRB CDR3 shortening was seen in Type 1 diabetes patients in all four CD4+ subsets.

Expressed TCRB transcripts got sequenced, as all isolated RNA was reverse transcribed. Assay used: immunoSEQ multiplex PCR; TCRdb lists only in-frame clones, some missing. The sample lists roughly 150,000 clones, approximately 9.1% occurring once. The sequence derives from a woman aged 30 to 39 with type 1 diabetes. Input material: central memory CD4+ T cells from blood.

The CDR3 nucleotides are TGTGCCAGCAGCCGGGACTACACTAGCACAGATACGCAGTATTTT. Translated, it gives CASSRDYTSTDTQYF. V and J are TRBV11-3 and TRBJ2-3; 7 bases fit TRBD2. With V trimmed by 5 bases and J by 0 bases, 5 bases remained unmatched. CDR3 size: 15 residues. Germline V gene lookup returns CDR1 SGHNT and CDR2 YENEEA.